A single sample is the source of the 10 T cell receptor beta chains below, sequenced in a study of cytomegalovirus exposure and HLA in healthy donors. Amplification used 60 Vbeta primers and 13 Jbeta primers. Clones were read by immunoSEQ multiplex PCR, and TCRdb kept only the in-frame ones, dropping some. The sample includes 150,000 or so clones, 80% of them seen just once. The source material was PBMCs. The source is a middle-aged man in good health and CMV-seronegative.

The J gene is TRBJ1-4, the V gene TRBV19; D uncertain. Germline V gives CDR1 LNHDA, CDR2 SQIVND (reference sequence). The CDR3 extends over 13 amino acids. Trimming pared 4 bases from V and 8 bases from J, leaving 11 bases between. The CDR3 DNA is TGTGCCAGTAGTAATCGGGGTGGGGAAAAACTGTTTTTT. It translates to CASSNRGGEKLFF.

The chain combines TRBV4-2 with TRBJ2-5; 8 bases map to TRBD2. Germline V gene sequence: CDR1 LGHNA, CDR2 YNFKEQ. The CDR3 runs 16 residues. V gave up 0 bases and J gave up 2 bases; unmatched junction bases: 5. CDR3 sequence reads: CASSQEKRGIQETQYF. Written as DNA, the CDR3 is TGTGCCAGCAGCCAAGAAAAGCGGGGGATACAAGAGACCCAGTACTTC.

The V gene is TRBV28, the J gene TRBJ2-7; tentative D call: TRBD1 (6 bases). V was clipped by 3 bases and J by 4 bases, with 10 bases between them. The V gene's germline CDR1 is MDHEN and CDR2 SYDVKM. This CDR3 spans 13 amino acids. The CDR3 loop is CASSLGAAYEQYF. The CDR3 nucleotides are TGTGCCAGCAGTTTGGGGGCCGCTTACGAGCAGTACTTC.

The table lists this clone with a few counts. The chain links TRBV19 to TRBJ1-1; 8 nucleotides match TRBD1. Per germline, CDR1 LNHDA and CDR2 SQIVND (reference sequence). With 5 bases clipped from V and 0 bases from J, the junction kept 5 bases outside the gene matches. CDR3 length: 15 residues. CDR3 sequence reads: CASSQQGELNTEAFF. DNA for the CDR3: TGTGCCAGTAGTCAACAGGGGGAGTTGAACACTGAAGCTTTCTTT.

The J gene is TRBJ1-1, the V gene TRBV19; D is unclear. The V gene's germline CDR1 is LNHDA and CDR2 SQIVND (reference sequence). The CDR3 consists of 16 residues. The V end was cut by 3 bases, the J end by 6 bases, with 20 bases between. CDR3 coding DNA: TGTGCCAGTAGTATGATTTCAGGACTCGGAATGGCTGAAGCTTTCTTT. Its translation is CASSMISGLGMAEAFF.

This chain joins TRBV7-9 and TRBJ2-7, with TRBD1 as a possible D gene (5 bases). Deletions cut 1 base from V and 3 bases from J, with 10 bases between. CDR3 size: 14 residues. Germline CDR1 reads SEHNR; CDR2 reads FQNEAQ (reference sequence). Here the CDR3 DNA reads TGTGCCAGCAGCTTAGGACAGCCCATCTACGAGCAGTACTTC. This gives the protein CASSLGQPIYEQYF.

The count of this clone is one. This chain connects TRBV9 to TRBJ2-1; 9 bases fit TRBD2. V lost 0 bases to trimming and J lost 8 bases; unmatched junction nucleotides: 12. This CDR3 has 17 amino acids. Germline V gene lookup returns CDR1 SGDLS and CDR2 YYNGEE. The CDR3, as DNA: TGTGCCAGCAGCGTAGCTGACGGGCGGGAGGGCAAGGATGAGCAGTTCTTC. Translation gives CASSVADGREGKDEQFF.

The chain employs TRBV19 and TRBJ1-5; a weak D match, TRBD1 (6 bases). V shed 5 bases and J shed 2 bases, with 16 bases lying between them. CDR1 is LNHDA, CDR2 SQIVND, per germline (reference sequence). The CDR3 contains 16 residues. In DNA, the CDR3 is TGTGCCAGTAGTGTTACAGGGTATGGTCGCAATCAGCCCCAGCATTTT. Translation: CASSVTGYGRNQPQHF.

The chain has TRBV11-2 and TRBJ2-3; D remains unclear. V was trimmed by 1 base and J by 0 bases, leaving 5 bases between them. There are 14 residues in the CDR3. The germline V gene encodes CDR1 SGHAT and CDR2 FQNNGV. CDR3 DNA: TGTGCCAGCAGCTTAGCGCGGAGCACAGATACGCAGTATTTT. Protein product: CASSLARSTDTQYF.

This chain connects TRBV2 to TRBJ2-5; 7 bases are a match to TRBD2. The germline gives CDR1 SNHLY, CDR2 FYNNEI. CDR3 length equals 14 residues. V shed 6 bases, J shed 1 base, and the junction held 5 bases outside the gene matches. This chain's CDR3 is CASSGTTTQETQYF. CDR3 in DNA: TGTGCCAGCAGCGGGACTACTACCCAAGAGACCCAGTACTTC.